A single sample gave rise to the 8 T cell receptor beta chains below, sequenced in a study of post-analysis software for immune sequencing data. Study-wide results and caveats: Patients had higher frequencies than controls of about 5 TRBV segments, including TRBV5-6, TRBV5-1 and TRBV20-1.

The antigens of these receptors remain unknown. Every TCR beta cDNA library bore unique molecular identifiers. Each CDR3 protein gets one entry after TCRdb re-called the PCR reads with MiXCR. The table includes about 460,000 distinct CDR3 sequences, approximately 45% detected once. Sample: blood. The receptors were sampled from a girl between 10 and 17 years old with multiple sclerosis.

This clonotype was counted a few times. V gene TRBV29-1 combines with J gene TRBJ2-7; 10 bases fit TRBD1. V gave up 6 bases and J gave up 2 bases; unmatched junction bases: 7. The CDR3 extends over 14 amino acids. Germline lookup yields CDR1 SQVTM and CDR2 ANQGSEA. CDR3 region: CSVGGTGETYEQYF. CDR3 DNA: TGCAGCGTCGGCGGGACAGGGGAGACCTACGAGCAGTACTTC.

In this sample, this clonotype turned up a few times. The J gene is TRBJ2-5, the V gene TRBV20-1, with TRBD1 matching over 7 bases. The junction had 8 bases not matched to a gene; V was cut back by 0 bases and J by 4 bases. Per germline, CDR1 DFQATT and CDR2 SNEGSKA (reference sequence). CDR3 length: 15 amino acids. This CDR3 is CSAREVDRVPETQYF. CDR3 in DNA: TGCAGTGCTAGAGAGGTAGACAGGGTACCAGAGACCCAGTACTTC.

J is TRBJ2-1 and V is TRBV7-8, with 10 positions matching TRBD1. The CDR3 is 20 residues long. Germline loops: CDR1 SGHVS, CDR2 FQNEAQ. Germline trimming cut 5 bases from V and 6 bases from J; bases unmatched to any gene: 22. The CDR3 nucleotides are TGTGCCAGCAGCCCTCCCTGGCGACAGGGGGCCACCCCAAGGGCCAATGAGCAGTTCTTC. Protein: CASSPPWRQGATPRANEQFF. Filled out from reference TRBV7-8 and TRBJ2-1, the complete variable domain reads GAGVSQSPRYKVAKRGQDVALRCDPISGHVSLFWYQQALGQGPEFLTYFQNEAQLDKSGLPSDRFFAERPEGSVSTLKIQRTQQEDSAVYLCASSPPWRQGATPRANEQFFGPGTRLTVL.

There are a few counts of this clonotype. The chain combines TRBV4-1 with TRBJ2-4, with D uncertain. V shed 4 bases and J shed 0 bases, with 10 bases lying between them. The CDR3 has 15 residues. Germline V gene lookup returns CDR1 MGHRA and CDR2 YSYEKL. The CDR3 loop is CASSPRWLAKNIQYF. CDR3 bases: TGCGCCAGCAGCCCTCGCTGGCTAGCCAAAAACATTCAGTACTTC.

The CDR3 nucleotides read TGTGCCAGCACTCAGGCCGAGAAAAACATTCAGTACTTC. This codes for CASTQAEKNIQYF. The genes are TRBV28 and TRBJ2-4; D is ambiguous. Germline V lookup: CDR1 MDHEN, CDR2 SYDVKM. Trimming removed 7 bases at V and 4 bases at J, with 11 bases between. The CDR3 runs to 13 residues.

This clonotype was counted only a few times. The V call is TRBV28, the J call TRBJ2-7; D possibly corresponds to TRBD2 (6 bases). The J call may be in error: the DNA end matches TRBJ2-4 better. Per germline, CDR1 MDHEN and CDR2 SYDVKM. The CDR3 consists of 16 residues. CDR3: CASNPGRKHLGGIQYF. DNA of the CDR3: TGTGCCAGCAACCCCGGGAGAAAACATTTGGGGGGCATTCAGTACTTC.

The sample holds a few counts of this clonotype. The CDR3 is CASSLRQDYGYTF. The CDR3 bases are TGCGCCAGCAGCTTGCGGCAGGACTATGGCTACACCTTC. The genes are TRBV5-1 and TRBJ1-2; D remains ambiguous. V shed 1 base and J shed 3 bases, with 7 bases lying between them. The CDR3 sequence is 13 residues long. Per the germline V gene, CDR1 is SGHRS and CDR2 is YFSETQ.

This clonotype turned up a few times. The chain has TRBV7-2 and TRBJ2-7, with 7 bases that match TRBD1. The CDR3 sequence is 16 residues long. CDR1 and CDR2 (germline): SGHTA, FQGNSA. V trimming: 2 bases; J trimming: 2 bases; junction bases outside the gene matches: 9. In DNA form, the CDR3 reads TGTGCCAGCAGCTTATTCAGTCTGACAGGGACCTACGAGCAGTACTTC. Translation gives CASSLFSLTGTYEQYF.